The 20 T cell receptor beta chains reported below all come from one sample, sequenced in a study of beta chain features in type 1 diabetes. cDNA synthesis used the whole RNA isolate, giving expressed TCRB sequences. The assay was immunoSEQ multiplex PCR, and TCRdb's table has in-frame clones only and misses some. The sample records about 360,000 clones, roughly 13% being singletons. The sequenced sample consisted of naive CD4+ T cells from blood. Receptors originate from a man between 18 and 35 years old in good health.

This clone was seen only a few times. The chain joins TRBV4-2 to TRBJ2-1; TRBD2 matches at 8 bases. The J segment lost 9 bases and the V segment lost 0 bases, leaving 10 bases of the junction unmatched. The CDR3 length is 16 residues. CDR1 is LGHNA and CDR2 is YNFKEQ in the germline V gene. CDR3 residues: CASSQDGSGNRGEQFF. In nucleotides, the CDR3 is TGTGCCAGCAGCCAAGATGGTAGCGGGAATAGGGGTGAGCAGTTCTTC.

CDR3 DNA sequence: TGTGCCAGCACCCCCATCGGGGGGGTTCTCGGCTACACCTTC. Translated: CASTPIGGVLGYTF. The chain couples TRBV6-5 to TRBJ1-2; D is possibly TRBD1 (5 bases). V lost 7 bases to trimming and J lost 8 bases, with 20 bases between them. The length of the CDR3 is 14 residues. Germline CDR1 and CDR2: MNHEY and SVGAGI.

This chain links TRBV6-5 with TRBJ1-1; 8 nucleotides align to TRBD1. The J segment lost 3 bases and the V segment lost 10 bases, leaving 10 bases of the junction unmatched. CDR1 and CDR2 from the germline V gene are MNHEY and SVGAGI. This CDR3 is built from 14 residues. The CDR3 nucleotides are TGTGCCACCCTCAGGACAGGGCGGGACACTGAAGCTTTCTTT. This codes for CATLRTGRDTEAFF.

This clone was detected a few times. V usage is TRBV25-1 and J usage is TRBJ1-1; D remains ambiguous. This CDR3 is built from 14 residues. Looked up from germline, CDR1 is MGHDK and CDR2 is SYGVNS. Trimming stripped 3 bases from V and 5 bases from J, with 13 bases between. DNA for the CDR3: TGTGCCAGCAGTGACTCAACGATCGGGACTGAAGCTTTCTTT. Amino acid sequence: CASSDSTIGTEAFF.

CDR3 coding DNA: TGTGCCAGCAGCTTAGTGGCAGAACAAGAGACCCAGTACTTC. As protein: CASSLVAEQETQYF. The V call is TRBV7-8, the J call TRBJ2-5, with D unclear. V was shortened by 1 base and J by 2 bases, with 8 bases between the two germline ends. This CDR3 is 14 amino acids long. The germline V gene encodes CDR1 SGHVS and CDR2 FQNEAQ.

This clone was counted only a few times. The chain carries TRBV21-1 and TRBJ2-5; the table's D call TRBD2 went unverified against the DNA. TRBV21-1 is flagged as a pseudogene. This CDR3 comprises 8 residues. CDR3 sequence: CASRSPYF. CDR3 bases: TGTGCCAGCAGGAGTCCGTACTTC.

This clone was detected a few times. The chain uses TRBV25-1 and TRBJ2-3; 7 bases align to TRBD1. Germline trimming cut 5 bases from V and 1 base from J; bases unmatched to any gene: 3. Germline loops: CDR1 MGHDK, CDR2 SYGVNS. CDR3 length: 14 amino acids. CDR3 amino acids: CASSQGQGTDTQYF. The CDR3 DNA reads as TGTGCCAGCAGTCAAGGACAGGGCACAGATACGCAGTATTTT.

J is TRBJ2-7 and V is TRBV28; TRBD1 aligns across 7 bases. Germline-derived CDR1 and CDR2 are MDHEN and SYDVKM. The CDR3 has 14 amino acids. Unmatched junction bases numbered 6, after V lost 7 bases and J lost 0 bases. The CDR3 loop is CASTPEGASYEQYF. In DNA, the CDR3 is TGTGCCAGCACCCCTGAGGGGGCCTCCTACGAGCAGTACTTC.

The genes are TRBV28 and TRBJ2-4; TRBD2 aligns across 13 bases. Germline V gives CDR1 MDHEN, CDR2 SYDVKM. The CDR3 spans 18 residues. J gave up 6 bases and V 5 bases, and 13 bases lay outside the gene matches. CDR3 in DNA: TGTGCCAGCAGTCCAACCTTAGGACTAGCGGGAGCGAGAAACATTCAGTACTTC. Protein sequence: CASSPTLGLAGARNIQYF.

This clone was counted only a few times. The V and J genes are TRBV9 and TRBJ2-1; TRBD2 aligns across 11 bases. The J segment lost 6 bases and the V segment lost 0 bases, leaving 5 bases of the junction unmatched. Germline values: CDR1 SGDLS, CDR2 YYNGEE. The CDR3 is made up of 16 amino acids. CDR3 in DNA: TGTGCCAGCAGCGTAGCCGGGACTAGCGGACTCAATGAGCAGTTCTTC. Its protein is CASSVAGTSGLNEQFF.

This sequence joins TRBV19 and TRBJ1-5, with D possibly being TRBD1 (5 bases). The V end lost 8 bases, the J end lost 1 base, and 9 bases lay between the germline ends. Germline assignment: CDR1 LNHDA and CDR2 SQIVND (reference sequence). This CDR3 comprises 13 residues. The CDR3 DNA follows: TGTGCCAGTCGACAGTTAAGCAATCAGCCCCAGCATTTT. It codes for CASRQLSNQPQHF.

The chain uses TRBV5-4 and TRBJ2-1; TRBD2 agrees at 11 bases. V was pared by 3 bases and J by 3 bases, with 2 bases of the junction left unmatched. CDR3 length: 15 amino acids. Germline values: CDR1 SGHNT, CDR2 YYREEE (reference sequence). CDR3 in amino acids: CASSSSGRHYNEQFF. The CDR3 DNA sequence: TGTGCCAGCAGCTCTAGCGGGAGGCACTACAATGAGCAGTTCTTC.

The chain employs TRBV7-8 and TRBJ2-7, with 7 positions matching TRBD2. Per the germline V gene, CDR1 is SGHVS and CDR2 is FQNEAQ. The CDR3 has 13 amino acids. The J segment lost 4 bases and the V segment lost 2 bases, leaving 2 bases of the junction unmatched. The CDR3, as DNA: TGTGCCAGCAGCTTACGGGGAGGGTACGAGCAGTACTTC. Its protein is CASSLRGGYEQYF.

The rearrangement joins TRBV2 to TRBJ2-1, with TRBD2 matching 10 bases. Trimming at V came to 6 bases and at J to 5 bases, leaving 7 bases not matched to a gene. CDR3 length: 15 amino acids. Looked up from germline, CDR1 is SNHLY and CDR2 is FYNNEI. In DNA form, the CDR3 reads TGTGCCAGCAGGAAACTAGCGGGGACCGACAATGAGCAGTTCTTC. This translates into CASRKLAGTDNEQFF. The full variable domain, its missing parts supplied by reference TRBV2 and TRBJ2-1, is EPEVTQTPSHQVTQMGQEVILRCVPISNHLYFYWYRQILGQKVEFLVSFYNNEISEKSEIFDDQFSVERPDGSNFTLKIRSTKLEDSAMYFCASRKLAGTDNEQFFGPGTRLTVL.

The CDR3 sequence: CATLRDRGGTGELFF. The DNA of the CDR3 is TGTGCCACCCTCCGGGACAGGGGAGGCACCGGGGAGCTGTTTTTT. This chain uses TRBV19 with TRBJ2-2; 10 nucleotides match TRBD1. Losses at the gene ends were 10 bases for V and 4 bases for J; bases not matched to a gene: 9. CDR1 and CDR2 (germline): LNHDA, SQIVND (reference sequence). The CDR3 has 15 residues.

This CDR3 is CASGTAPGGEQYF. DNA for the CDR3: TGTGCCAGCGGCACTGCGCCGGGGGGCGAGCAGTACTTC. The chain combines TRBV2 with TRBJ2-7; 7 bases map to TRBD2. Germline trimming cut 8 bases from V and 6 bases from J; bases unmatched to any gene: 10. The CDR3 totals 13 residues. CDR1 is SNHLY, CDR2 FYNNEI, per germline.

V and J are TRBV9 and TRBJ1-3; D is ambiguous. Germline V gene data show CDR1 as SGDLS and CDR2 as YYNGEE. Trimming removed 5 bases at V and 0 bases at J, with 15 bases between. The CDR3 extends over 16 amino acids. CDR3 region: CASRGDRESSGNTIYF. The CDR3 nucleotides are TGTGCCAGCAGAGGCGACCGGGAAAGCTCTGGAAACACCATATATTTT.

This chain links TRBV18 with TRBJ2-3; 10 bases line up with TRBD1. The V and J ends lost 3 bases and 2 bases, in that order; junction bases with no gene match: 5. Germline CDR1 reads KGHSH; CDR2 reads LQKENI. The CDR3 consists of 16 residues. The CDR3 bases are TGTGCCAGCTCACCTTGGGGGACAGGGGACACAGATACGCAGTATTTT. It encodes CASSPWGTGDTDTQYF.

The gene calls are TRBV10-3 and TRBJ2-5, with TRBD2 identical over 8 bases. V shed 3 bases and J 1 base; nucleotides not matched to a gene: 4. The germline gives CDR1 ENHRY, CDR2 SYGVKD. CDR3 length: 15 residues. The chain's CDR3 is CAISDGGGPQETQYF. The CDR3 nucleotides are TGTGCCATCAGTGACGGGGGGGGTCCCCAAGAGACCCAGTACTTC.

The rearrangement uses TRBV9 and TRBJ2-1; 9 bases are a match to TRBD2. Looked up from germline, CDR1 is SGDLS and CDR2 is YYNGEE. There are 15 residues in the CDR3. Trimming at V came to 4 bases and at J to 7 bases, leaving 9 bases not matched to a gene. CDR3: CASSSQGTSWNEQFF. In DNA, the CDR3 is TGTGCCAGCAGCTCACAAGGGACTAGCTGGAATGAGCAGTTCTTC.